Shown below are 23 T cell receptor beta chains from a single sample sequenced in a study of identical twins. TCRdb passed the 5' RACE reads through MiXCR, listing each CDR3 protein once. The profile shows 500,000 to 650,000 distinct CDR3 sequences, around 7.4% of them singletons. The same data also contributed to another study, on yellow fever vaccine responses in identical twins.

The sequencing input was PBMCs. The receptors shown here come from a woman aged 18 to 35 in good health.

Many counts were recorded for this clonotype. This chain connects TRBV12-3 or TRBV12-4 to TRBJ1-1, with D perhaps matching TRBD1 (5 bases). This CDR3 contains 14 residues. V was shortened by 7 bases and J by 5 bases, with 17 bases between the two germline ends. The CDR3 sequence is CASTSPGGDTEAFF. The CDR3 DNA follows: TGTGCCAGCACCAGCCCTGGGGGGGATACTGAAGCTTTCTTT.

This clonotype was found a few times. The chain recombines TRBV19 with TRBJ2-1, with 12 bases that match TRBD2. Germline V gene sequence: CDR1 LNHDA, CDR2 SQIVND (reference sequence). There are 19 residues in the CDR3. Trimming took 6 bases from V and 6 from J; bases not matched to a gene: 18. DNA of the CDR3: TGTGCCAGTAGCCCGACTATAGGGGTACTAGCGGGAGGAGGCAATGAGCAGTTCTTC. It codes for CASSPTIGVLAGGGNEQFF.

The chain links TRBV20-1 to TRBJ1-1; maybe TRBD1 (5 bases). In germline, CDR1 is DFQATT, CDR2 SNEGSKA (reference sequence). This CDR3 is built from 12 residues. Trimming shortened V by 5 bases and J by 4 bases, and 11 bases separated the two germline ends. The CDR3 DNA reads TGCAGTGCTTATGAAGGGGCCACTGAAGCTTTCTTT. Translation: CSAYEGATEAFF.

This chain links TRBV12-3 or TRBV12-4 with TRBJ2-3, with D hard to call. With 6 bases removed from V and 2 bases from J, the gap between germline ends came to 12 bases. The CDR3 covers 14 residues. CDR3 nucleotide sequence: TGTGCCAGCAGCTTGATCGCAGCCACAGATACGCAGTATTTT. Translation: CASSLIAATDTQYF.

This clonotype was seen only a few times. The CDR3 nucleotides are TGTGCCAGCAGCCTCGGACTAGCGGGAGGGTTAGAGACCCAGTACTTC. It yields the protein CASSLGLAGGLETQYF. The chain employs TRBV7-9 and TRBJ2-5; the match to TRBD2 covers 15 bases. The CDR3 spans 16 residues. V dropped 5 bases and J dropped 4; count of bases not matched to a gene: 5. CDR1 is SEHNR and CDR2 is FQNEAQ in the germline V gene (reference sequence).

This clonotype was observed a few times. The chain couples TRBV29-1 to TRBJ2-1; D remains ambiguous. Trimming took off 5 bases at V and 7 bases at J, with 15 bases between the two ends. CDR1 is SQVTM and CDR2 is ANQGSEA in the germline V gene. CDR3 length equals 13 residues. The CDR3: CSVFSWLLNEQFF. The CDR3 nucleotides read TGCAGCGTTTTTAGCTGGTTACTAAATGAGCAGTTCTTC.

This clonotype was recorded a few times. This rearrangement joins TRBV7-8 to TRBJ1-5; D is unresolved. Trimming removed 1 base at V and 6 bases at J, with 7 bases between. Germline loops: CDR1 SGHVS, CDR2 FQNEAQ. The length of the CDR3 is 13 residues. In nucleotides, the CDR3 is TGTGCCAGCAGCTTAGGTGCGGCTCAGCCCCAGCATTTT. Amino acid sequence: CASSLGAAQPQHF.

The sample holds many counts of this clonotype. The chain couples TRBV15 to TRBJ2-4; 7 positions agree with TRBD2. Germline V gene data show CDR1 as LNHNV and CDR2 as YYDKDF (reference sequence). The trim removed 4 bases at V and 0 bases at J, leaving 9 bases unmatched. The CDR3 is 17 residues long. The CDR3 nucleotides are TGTGCCACCAGCACGAATAGACTAGCCCTAGCCAAAAACATTCAGTACTTC. It encodes CATSTNRLALAKNIQYF.

This clonotype was detected a few times. CDR3 in DNA: TGCAGTGCTAGAGAGGGCGGGGCTAGCTCCTACAATGAGCAGTTCTTC. It is translated as CSAREGGASSYNEQFF. The chain is built from TRBV20-1 and TRBJ2-1; D possibly corresponds to TRBD2 (6 bases). Per germline, CDR1 DFQATT and CDR2 SNEGSKA (reference sequence). Trimming cost V 0 bases and J 0 bases, with 12 bases left between them. The CDR3 runs to 16 residues.

This clonotype was observed a few times. V and J are TRBV7-9 and TRBJ1-2, with 8 bases lining up with TRBD1. CDR1 is SEHNR and CDR2 is FQNEAQ in the germline V gene (reference sequence). This CDR3 has 14 residues. J gave up 4 bases and V 4 bases, and 5 bases lay outside the gene matches. CDR3 in DNA: TGTGCCAGCAGCTCGAAGGGACAGGTCTATGGCTACACCTTC. It yields the protein CASSSKGQVYGYTF.

The genes are TRBV20-1 and TRBJ1-5; D uncertain. The CDR3 has 12 residues. V shed 6 bases and J shed 6 bases, with 12 bases lying between them. Germline values: CDR1 DFQATT, CDR2 SNEGSKA (reference sequence). CDR3 protein: CSAGRASQPQHF. The CDR3 nucleotides read TGCAGTGCGGGAAGAGCCTCTCAGCCCCAGCATTTT.

There are many counts of this clonotype. The chain combines TRBV7-9 with TRBJ2-2, with 8 bases lining up with TRBD2. The V segment lost 0 bases and the J segment 3 bases; nucleotides outside the gene matches: 6. This CDR3 is built from 17 residues. Germline loops: CDR1 SEHNR, CDR2 FQNEAQ (reference sequence). CDR3 in DNA: TGTGCCAGCAGCTTAGCTACCGGGACTAGTGACACCGGGGAGCTGTTTTTT. This codes for CASSLATGTSDTGELFF.

This clonotype turned up a few times. CDR3 bases: TGTGCCAGCAGCTTCGTCTACAGGGCTGGGGCCAACGTCCTGACTTTC. Translated, it gives CASSFVYRAGANVLTF. The chain uses TRBV7-8 and TRBJ2-6; tentative D call: TRBD1 (6 bases). From germline, CDR1 is SGHVS and CDR2 FQNEAQ. The CDR3 extends over 16 amino acids. Trimming pared 3 bases from V and 2 bases from J, leaving 11 bases between.

This clonotype has only a few counts. The rearrangement uses TRBV7-8 and TRBJ1-3; no reliable D call. Deletions cut 3 bases from V and 1 base from J, with 10 bases between. Germline assignment: CDR1 SGHVS and CDR2 FQNEAQ. The CDR3 length is 15 residues. The CDR3 is CASSFWAWSGNTIYF. CDR3 DNA: TGTGCCAGCAGCTTCTGGGCCTGGTCTGGAAACACCATATATTTT.

This clonotype was observed at least ten times. V usage is TRBV12-3 or TRBV12-4 and J usage is TRBJ2-4; D is perhaps TRBD2 (6 bases). The CDR3 runs 14 residues. V lost 5 bases, J lost 11 bases, and 19 bases lay in between. CDR3 amino acids: CASSQRTTQVVQYF. As DNA, the CDR3 is TGTGCCAGCAGTCAAAGGACTACCCAAGTCGTTCAGTACTTC.

This clonotype came up many times. The chain carries TRBV6-4 and TRBJ2-1; 7 bases line up with TRBD2. Germline CDR1 is MRHNA and CDR2 is SNTAGT. After removal of 2 bases from V and 5 bases from J, the junction contained 6 bases not matched to a gene. CDR3 size: 15 residues. CDR3 sequence: CASSDKASGNNEQFF. The CDR3 bases are TGTGCCAGCAGTGACAAGGCTAGCGGCAACAATGAGCAGTTCTTC.

This clonotype was counted at least ten times. The chain combines TRBV7-9 with TRBJ2-3, with D perhaps TRBD2 (7 bases). The V and J ends lost 5 bases and 4 bases respectively, with 19 bases between them. Germline-derived CDR1 and CDR2 are SEHNR and FQNEAQ (reference sequence). The CDR3 totals 16 residues. CDR3: CASSQVVGGAADTQYF. Here the CDR3 DNA reads TGTGCCAGCAGCCAAGTAGTGGGGGGGGCCGCAGATACGCAGTATTTT.

J is TRBJ2-5 and V is TRBV6-6, with D perhaps matching TRBD1 (6 bases). Germline V lookup: CDR1 MNHNY, CDR2 SVGAGI (reference sequence). The V gene lost 6 bases and the J gene lost 4 bases, with 12 bases spanning the gap. The CDR3 length is 13 residues. Here the CDR3 DNA reads TGTGCCAGCAGCCAAACAGGGCGAGAGACCCAGTACTTC. Residues: CASSQTGRETQYF.

The table lists this clonotype with a few counts. The gene calls are TRBV29-1 and TRBJ2-6, with 12 nucleotides matching TRBD2. The CDR3 contains 18 residues. Losses at the gene ends were 1 base for V and 4 bases for J; bases not matched to a gene: 8. CDR1 and CDR2 from the germline V gene are SQVTM and ANQGSEA. CDR3 nucleotide sequence: TGCAGCGTTGAAGCCCTAGCGGGAGGGCCGGCGGGGGCCAACGTCCTGACTTTC. Translated, it gives CSVEALAGGPAGANVLTF.

This clonotype was counted at least ten times. The gene calls are TRBV7-3 and TRBJ2-1; D call uncertain. V was shortened by 4 bases and J by 5 bases, with 21 bases between the two germline ends. Germline V gene lookup returns CDR1 SGHTA and CDR2 FQGTGA. The CDR3 is 17 amino acids. The chain's CDR3 is CASSSKALSRSNNEQFF. CDR3 DNA: TGTGCCAGCAGCTCAAAGGCCCTTAGTCGTTCCAACAATGAGCAGTTCTTC.

This clonotype has more than one count but fewer than ten. The chain carries TRBV20-1 and TRBJ2-7, with a possible D match to TRBD1 (5 bases). The germline V gene has CDR1 DFQATT and CDR2 SNEGSKA (reference sequence). Trimming removed 6 bases from V and 2 bases from J, with 17 bases in between. The CDR3 is 14 residues long. The CDR3 here is CSALNWQGTYEQYF. The CDR3 DNA reads TGCAGTGCGCTCAATTGGCAGGGAACCTACGAGCAGTACTTC.

In this sample, this clonotype turned up many times. This chain joins TRBV24-1 and TRBJ2-7, with D maybe TRBD1 (6 bases). CDR3 length: 13 amino acids. CDR1 is KGHDR and CDR2 is SFDVKD in the germline V gene. V lost 3 bases, J lost 7 bases, and 12 bases lay in between. The DNA of the CDR3 is TGTGCCACCAGTGATCCAGGGGTCAGGGAGCAGTACTTC. Protein: CATSDPGVREQYF.

The sample holds many counts of this clonotype. The V gene is TRBV12-3 or TRBV12-4, the J gene TRBJ1-1; D is uncertain. V was cut by 3 bases and J by 6 bases, with 11 bases left in between. The CDR3 is made up of 13 amino acids. The CDR3 loop reads CASSFGRVSEAFF. CDR3 in DNA: TGTGCCAGCAGTTTCGGACGCGTATCTGAAGCTTTCTTT.